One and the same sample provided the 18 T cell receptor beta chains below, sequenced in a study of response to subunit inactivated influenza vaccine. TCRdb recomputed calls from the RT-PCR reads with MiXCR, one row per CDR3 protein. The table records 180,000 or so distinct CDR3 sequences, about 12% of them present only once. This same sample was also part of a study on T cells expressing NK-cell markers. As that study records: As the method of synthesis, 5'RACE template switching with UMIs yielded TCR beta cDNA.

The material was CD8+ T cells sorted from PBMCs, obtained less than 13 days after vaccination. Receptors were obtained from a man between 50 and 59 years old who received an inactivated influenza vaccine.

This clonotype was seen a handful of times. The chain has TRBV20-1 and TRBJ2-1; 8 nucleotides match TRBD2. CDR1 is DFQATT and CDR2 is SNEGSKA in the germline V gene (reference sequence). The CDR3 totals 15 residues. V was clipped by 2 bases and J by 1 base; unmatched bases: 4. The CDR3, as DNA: TGCAGTGCTAGACCCCTAGCGGGTTCCTACAATGAGCAGTTCTTC. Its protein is CSARPLAGSYNEQFF.

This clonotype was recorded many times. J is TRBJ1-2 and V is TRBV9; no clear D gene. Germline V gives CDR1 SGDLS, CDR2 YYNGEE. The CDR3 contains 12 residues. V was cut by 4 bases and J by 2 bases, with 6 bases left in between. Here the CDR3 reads CASSNSNYGYTF. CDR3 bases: TGTGCCAGCAGCAACTCAAACTATGGCTACACCTTC.

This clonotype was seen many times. This chain's CDR3 is CASSSYVYYTDTQYF. CDR3 nucleotides: TGTGCCAGCAGCTCCTACGTTTATTACACAGATACGCAGTATTTT. The gene calls are TRBV7-9 and TRBJ2-3; D ambiguous. The CDR3 extends over 15 amino acids. CDR1 is SEHNR, CDR2 FQNEAQ, per germline (reference sequence). Trimming cost V 4 bases and J 2 bases, with 13 bases left between them. Based on the CDR3 plus reference TRBV7-9 and TRBJ2-3, the full variable domain is DTGVSQNPRHKITKRGQNVTFRCDPISEHNRLYWYRQTLGQGPEFLTYFQNEAQLEKSRLLSDRFSAERPKGSFSTLEIQRTEQGDSAMYLCASSSYVYYTDTQYFGPGTRLTVL.

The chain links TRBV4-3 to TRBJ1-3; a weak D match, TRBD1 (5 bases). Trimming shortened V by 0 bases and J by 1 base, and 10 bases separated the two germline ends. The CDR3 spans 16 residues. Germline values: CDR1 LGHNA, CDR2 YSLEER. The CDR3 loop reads CASSQDRGASGNTIYF. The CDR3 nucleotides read TGCGCCAGCAGCCAAGATAGGGGCGCGTCTGGAAACACCATATATTTT.

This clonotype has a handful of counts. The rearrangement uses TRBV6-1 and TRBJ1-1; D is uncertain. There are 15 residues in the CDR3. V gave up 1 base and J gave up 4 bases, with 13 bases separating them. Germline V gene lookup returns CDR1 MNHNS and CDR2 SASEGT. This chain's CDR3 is CASSEEEGAGTEAFF. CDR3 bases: TGTGCCAGCAGTGAAGAGGAGGGCGCAGGCACTGAAGCTTTCTTT.

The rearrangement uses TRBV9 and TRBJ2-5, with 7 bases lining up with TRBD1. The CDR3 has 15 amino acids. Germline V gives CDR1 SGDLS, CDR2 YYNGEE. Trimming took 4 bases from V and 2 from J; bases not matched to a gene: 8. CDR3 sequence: CASSISGTAQETQYF. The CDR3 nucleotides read TGTGCCAGCAGCATATCCGGGACAGCGCAAGAGACCCAGTACTTC.

CDR3 nucleotide sequence: TGCGCCAGCAGCTTGGTGTTCATGAACACTGAAGCTTTCTTT. It encodes CASSLVFMNTEAFF. The V call is TRBV5-1, the J call TRBJ1-1; D unclear. This CDR3 comprises 14 residues. Deletions cut 0 bases from V and 0 bases from J, with 6 bases between. Looked up from germline, CDR1 is SGHRS and CDR2 is YFSETQ.

The CDR3 here is CASSYPGDSPLHF. CDR3 sequence (DNA): TGCGCCAGCAGCTATCCAGGTGATTCACCCCTCCACTTT. The chain uses TRBV5-1 and TRBJ1-6; D is unclear. Per the germline V gene, CDR1 is SGHRS and CDR2 is YFSETQ. The CDR3 is 13 amino acids. Between the trimmed V and J ends, which lost 3 bases and 8 bases, there was a span of 9 bases.

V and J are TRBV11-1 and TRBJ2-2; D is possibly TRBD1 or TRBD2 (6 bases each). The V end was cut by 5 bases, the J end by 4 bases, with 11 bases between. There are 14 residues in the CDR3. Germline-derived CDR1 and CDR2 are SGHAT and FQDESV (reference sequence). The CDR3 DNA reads TGTGCCAGCAGCAGGGGGGAAAGCACCGGGGAGCTGTTTTTT. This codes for CASSRGESTGELFF.

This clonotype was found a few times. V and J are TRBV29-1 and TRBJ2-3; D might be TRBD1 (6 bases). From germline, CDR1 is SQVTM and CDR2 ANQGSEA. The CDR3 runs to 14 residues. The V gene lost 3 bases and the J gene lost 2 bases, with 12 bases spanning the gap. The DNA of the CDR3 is TGCAGCGTTGATGGGGGCCCTAACACAGATACGCAGTATTTT. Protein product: CSVDGGPNTDTQYF.

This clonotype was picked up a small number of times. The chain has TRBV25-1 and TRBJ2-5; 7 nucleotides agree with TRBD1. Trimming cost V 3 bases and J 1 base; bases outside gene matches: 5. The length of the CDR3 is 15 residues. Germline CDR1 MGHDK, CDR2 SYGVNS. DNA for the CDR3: TGTGCCAGCAGTGAGTTACAGGGGACCCAAGAGACCCAGTACTTC. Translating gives CASSELQGTQETQYF.

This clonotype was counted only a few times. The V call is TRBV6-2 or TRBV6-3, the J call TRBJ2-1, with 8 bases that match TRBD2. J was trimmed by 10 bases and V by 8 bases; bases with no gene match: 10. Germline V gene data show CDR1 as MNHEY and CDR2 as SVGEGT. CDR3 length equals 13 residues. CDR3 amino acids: CASARGVLGEQFF. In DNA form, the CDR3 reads TGTGCCAGCGCGCGGGGGGTTCTTGGCGAGCAGTTCTTC.

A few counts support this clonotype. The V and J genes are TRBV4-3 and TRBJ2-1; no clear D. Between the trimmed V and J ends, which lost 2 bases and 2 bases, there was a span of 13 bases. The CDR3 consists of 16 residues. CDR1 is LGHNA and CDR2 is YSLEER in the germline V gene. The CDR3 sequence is CASSQLSQFAYNEQFF. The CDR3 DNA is TGCGCCAGCAGCCAACTCAGCCAGTTCGCCTACAATGAGCAGTTCTTC.

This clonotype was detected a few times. The CDR3 region has the DNA TGCGCCAGCAGCTTGTACAGGGCTTCCTACGAGCAGTACTTC. Protein sequence: CASSLYRASYEQYF. This chain joins TRBV5-1 and TRBJ2-7; tentatively, D is TRBD1 (6 bases). This CDR3 is 14 amino acids long. Looked up from germline, CDR1 is SGHRS and CDR2 is YFSETQ. V gave up 1 base and J gave up 1 base, with 9 bases separating them.

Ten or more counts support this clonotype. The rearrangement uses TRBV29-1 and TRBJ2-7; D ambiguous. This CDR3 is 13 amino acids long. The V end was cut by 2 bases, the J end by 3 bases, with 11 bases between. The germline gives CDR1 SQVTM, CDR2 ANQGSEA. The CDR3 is CSVEWGYSYEQYF. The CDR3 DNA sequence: TGCAGCGTTGAATGGGGATATAGCTACGAGCAGTACTTC.

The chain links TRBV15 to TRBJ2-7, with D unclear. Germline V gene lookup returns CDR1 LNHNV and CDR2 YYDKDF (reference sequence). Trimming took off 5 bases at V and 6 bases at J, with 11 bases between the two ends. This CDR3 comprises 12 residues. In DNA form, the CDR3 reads TGTGCCACCAGCCCGGGCAGCTCCGAGCAGTACTTC. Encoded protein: CATSPGSSEQYF.

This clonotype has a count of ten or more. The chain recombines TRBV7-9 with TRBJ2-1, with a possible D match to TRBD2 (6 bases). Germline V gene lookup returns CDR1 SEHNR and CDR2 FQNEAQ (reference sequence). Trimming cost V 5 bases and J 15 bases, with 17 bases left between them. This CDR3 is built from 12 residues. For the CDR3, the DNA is TGTGCCAGCAGCCCGAGTGGGACTGTGGGGTTCTTC. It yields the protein CASSPSGTVGFF.

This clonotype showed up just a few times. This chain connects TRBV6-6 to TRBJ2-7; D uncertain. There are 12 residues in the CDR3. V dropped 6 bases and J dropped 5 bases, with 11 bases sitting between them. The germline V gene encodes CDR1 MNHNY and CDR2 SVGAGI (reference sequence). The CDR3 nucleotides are TGTGCCAGCAGGAAAACGACCCACGAGCAGTACTTC. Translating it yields CASRKTTHEQYF.